This entry lists 17 T cell receptor beta chains sequenced from one sample in a study of early T cells in non-severe SARS-CoV-2 infection. One entry per CDR3 protein, called by TCRdb with MiXCR from the 5' RACE reads. The sample shows over 30,000 distinct CDR3 sequences, under 6% of them seen only once. What was sequenced was whole blood. Source of these receptors: an adult who was a healthcare worker with PCR-confirmed SARS-CoV-2 infection or an uninfected control (not recorded which).

This clonotype came up many times. The gene calls are TRBV7-2 and TRBJ2-7; no firm D call. The V end lost 2 bases, the J end lost 2 bases, and 10 bases lay between the germline ends. The CDR3 loop spans 14 amino acids. Per the germline V gene, CDR1 is SGHTA and CDR2 is FQGNSA. The CDR3 sequence is CASSLSDGTYEQYF. In nucleotides, the CDR3 is TGTGCCAGCAGCTTATCAGACGGAACCTACGAGCAGTACTTC.

This rearrangement joins TRBV27 to TRBJ1-2; no clear D. The CDR3 is made up of 14 amino acids. Germline V CDR1 and CDR2: MNHEY, SMNVEV (reference sequence). V was shortened by 0 bases and J by 7 bases, with 12 bases between the two germline ends. This CDR3 reads CASSLSVTSAGYTF. The CDR3 coding sequence is TGTGCCAGCAGTTTATCGGTCACATCTGCTGGCTACACCTTC.

The table lists this clonotype with many counts. The chain employs TRBV20-1 and TRBJ1-1; 9 bases agree with TRBD1. The CDR3 consists of 13 residues. The germline CDR1 and CDR2 sequences are DFQATT and SNEGSKA (reference sequence). J gave up 4 bases and V 3 bases, and 3 bases lay outside the gene matches. The CDR3 DNA follows: TGCAGTGCTAGGAGACAGGGGGGCACTGAAGCTTTCTTT. As protein: CSARRQGGTEAFF.

This clonotype was counted a few times. This chain connects TRBV25-1 to TRBJ2-7; D might be TRBD1 (5 bases). Germline-derived CDR1 and CDR2 are MGHDK and SYGVNS. V gave up 6 bases and J gave up 0 bases, with 15 bases separating them. The CDR3 totals 15 residues. The CDR3 here is CASRDQGKGSYEQYF. Here the CDR3 DNA reads TGTGCCAGCAGGGACCAGGGTAAGGGCTCCTACGAGCAGTACTTC.

In this sample, this clonotype turned up a few times. The V gene is TRBV7-9, the J gene TRBJ2-7; D may be TRBD1 (8 bases). The germline CDR1 and CDR2 sequences are SEHNR and FQNEAQ (reference sequence). The V and J ends lost 11 bases and 1 base respectively, with 21 bases between them. The CDR3 runs 15 residues. CDR3 sequence reads: CAASQGGLSSYEQYF. The CDR3 DNA sequence: TGTGCCGCGTCACAGGGGGGGTTGAGTTCCTACGAGCAGTACTTC.

This clonotype has a count of ten or more. This chain links TRBV7-2 with TRBJ2-1, with D unclear. V was clipped by 5 bases and J by 9 bases, with 17 bases between them. Germline V gene data show CDR1 as SGHTA and CDR2 as FQGNSA. This CDR3 contains 14 residues. For the CDR3, the DNA is TGTGCCAGCAGCCCCTCGCAGCGTAGGGTTGAGCAGTTCTTC. Amino acid sequence: CASSPSQRRVEQFF.

The table lists this clonotype with many counts. The chain joins TRBV5-1 to TRBJ2-1; D is unresolved. This CDR3 region has 13 residues. Germline assignment: CDR1 SGHRS and CDR2 YFSETQ. Trimming pared 0 bases from V and 6 bases from J, leaving 7 bases between. The CDR3 here is CASSLGYINEQFF. The CDR3 DNA follows: TGCGCCAGCAGCTTGGGCTACATCAATGAGCAGTTCTTC.

The chain uses TRBV12-5 and TRBJ2-7; the D gene could be TRBD1 or TRBD2 (5 bases each). Germline CDR1 LGHNT, CDR2 FRNRAP. Deletions cut 1 base from V and 9 bases from J, with 13 bases between. CDR3 length equals 13 residues. This CDR3 reads CASGLDAGTGQYF. The DNA for the CDR3 is TGTGCTAGTGGTTTGGATGCCGGGACCGGGCAGTACTTC.

Many counts were recorded for this clonotype. The chain has TRBV6-1 and TRBJ1-2; 8 nucleotides line up with TRBD1. V lost 7 bases and J lost 8; bases outside the gene matches: 12. Per the germline V gene, CDR1 is MNHNS and CDR2 is SASEGT. The CDR3 consists of 14 residues. The CDR3 loop reads CASIPTGARTGYTF. The CDR3 coding sequence is TGTGCCAGCATTCCGACAGGGGCAAGGACGGGCTACACCTTC.

At least ten counts were recorded for this clonotype. This chain links TRBV20-1 with TRBJ2-3, with D maybe TRBD1 (6 bases). Germline V gene lookup returns CDR1 DFQATT and CDR2 SNEGSKA (reference sequence). This CDR3 is built from 17 residues. Trimming removed 5 bases from V and 2 bases from J, with 23 bases in between. CDR3 protein: CSALLLTQGEYTDTQYF. CDR3 in DNA: TGCAGTGCTCTTCTTTTAACACAGGGAGAGTACACAGATACGCAGTATTTT.

This clonotype was counted at least ten times. V is TRBV7-2 and J is TRBJ2-3; TRBD1 is a possible D gene (6 bases). CDR1 is SGHTA, CDR2 FQGNSA, per germline. The V end was cut by 1 base, the J end by 2 bases, with 16 bases between. The CDR3 contains 17 residues. CDR3 nucleotide sequence: TGTGCCAGCAGCTTAGGGGTTTACAGGGACCACACAGATACGCAGTATTTT. This codes for CASSLGVYRDHTDTQYF.

The table lists this clonotype with a few counts. The chain employs TRBV7-6 and TRBJ2-1; a possible D gene is TRBD2 (6 bases). In germline, CDR1 is SGHVS, CDR2 FNYEAQ. V was trimmed by 5 bases and J by 3 bases, leaving 17 bases between them. This CDR3 region has 16 residues. The CDR3 coding sequence is TGTGCCAGCAGCCTCACTAGCACAACCCACTACAATGAGCAGTTCTTC. Translated: CASSLTSTTHYNEQFF.

Many counts were recorded for this clonotype. J is TRBJ2-3 and V is TRBV30; unclear D gene. Germline CDR1 and CDR2: GTSNPN and SVGIG (reference sequence). V was shortened by 1 base and J by 6 bases, with 11 bases between the two germline ends. The CDR3 totals 13 residues. The chain's CDR3 is CAWSAPRRDTQYF. The DNA of the CDR3 is TGTGCCTGGAGTGCCCCCCGCCGCGATACGCAGTATTTT.

In this sample, this clonotype turned up many times. V and J are TRBV20-1 and TRBJ2-2; TRBD2 aligns across 12 bases. With 5 bases clipped from V and 8 bases from J, the junction kept 6 bases outside the gene matches. The germline gives CDR1 DFQATT, CDR2 SNEGSKA (reference sequence). The length of the CDR3 is 14 residues. CDR3 DNA sequence: TGCAGTGCTCAGACTAGCGGGAGAAAGGGGGAGCTGTTTTTT. It translates to CSAQTSGRKGELFF.

This clonotype has at least ten counts. The chain carries TRBV27 and TRBJ2-1; TRBD2 matches 9 bases. The germline gives CDR1 MNHEY, CDR2 SMNVEV (reference sequence). Losses at the gene ends were 0 bases for V and 9 bases for J; bases not matched to a gene: 6. This CDR3 is 15 amino acids long. Here the CDR3 reads CASSLSASGNGEQFF. The CDR3 DNA follows: TGTGCCAGCAGTTTATCGGCTAGCGGGAATGGTGAGCAGTTCTTC.

This clonotype has only a few counts. The CDR3 protein is CASSRDSHSYNEQFF. The CDR3 coding sequence is TGTGCCAGCAGTAGGGACAGCCATTCATACAATGAGCAGTTCTTC. The chain employs TRBV2 and TRBJ2-1, with 7 bases that match TRBD1. The germline CDR1 and CDR2 sequences are SNHLY and FYNNEI. The V and J ends lost 5 bases and 4 bases, in that order; junction bases with no gene match: 8. CDR3 length equals 15 residues. The full variable domain, with the rest looked up from reference TRBV2 and TRBJ2-1, is EPEVTQTPSHQVTQMGQEVILRCVPISNHLYFYWYRQILGQKVEFLVSFYNNEISEKSEIFDDQFSVERPDGSNFTLKIRSTKLEDSAMYFCASSRDSHSYNEQFFGPGTRLTVL.

This clonotype was recorded many times. The gene calls are TRBV4-1 and TRBJ2-1; 8 nucleotides match TRBD2. The CDR3 is 16 amino acids. Germline V gene sequence: CDR1 MGHRA, CDR2 YSYEKL. Unmatched junction bases numbered 8, after V lost 2 bases and J lost 5 bases. The CDR3 DNA sequence: TGCGCCAGCAGCCAATCAAGCGGGGGACCCGACAATGAGCAGTTCTTC. It is translated as CASSQSSGGPDNEQFF.